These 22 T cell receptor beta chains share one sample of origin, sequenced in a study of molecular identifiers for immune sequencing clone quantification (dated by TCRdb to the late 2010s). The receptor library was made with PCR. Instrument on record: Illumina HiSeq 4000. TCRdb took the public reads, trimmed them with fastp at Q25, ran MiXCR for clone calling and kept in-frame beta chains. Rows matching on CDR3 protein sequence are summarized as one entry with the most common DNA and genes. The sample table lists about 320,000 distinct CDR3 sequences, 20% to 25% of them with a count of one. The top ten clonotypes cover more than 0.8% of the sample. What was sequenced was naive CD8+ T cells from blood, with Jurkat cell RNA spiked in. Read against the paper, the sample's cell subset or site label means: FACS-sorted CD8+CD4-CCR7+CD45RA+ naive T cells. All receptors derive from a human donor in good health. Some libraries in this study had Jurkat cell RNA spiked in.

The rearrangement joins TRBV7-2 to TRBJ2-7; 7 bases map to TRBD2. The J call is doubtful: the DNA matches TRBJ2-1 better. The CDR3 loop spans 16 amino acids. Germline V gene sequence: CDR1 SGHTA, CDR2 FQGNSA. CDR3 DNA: TGTGCCAGCAGCCCTACAGTGACTAGCAGTTCCTACGAGCAGTTCTTC. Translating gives CASSPTVTSSSYEQFF.

The CDR3 coding sequence is TGTGCCACCGCGGGACACCCAACCTACGAGCAGTACTTC. Its protein product is CATAGHPTYEQYF. The chain has TRBV5-3 and TRBJ2-7; either TRBD1 or TRBD2 may supply D (6 bases each). TRBV5-3 is an ORF, and what it does is uncertain. The CDR3 sequence is 13 residues long. Trimming cost V 9 bases and J 2 bases, with 15 bases left between them.

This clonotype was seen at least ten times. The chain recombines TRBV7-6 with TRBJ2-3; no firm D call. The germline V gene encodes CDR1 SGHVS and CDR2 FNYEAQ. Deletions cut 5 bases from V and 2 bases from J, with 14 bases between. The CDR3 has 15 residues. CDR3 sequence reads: CASSGQRSPTDTQYF. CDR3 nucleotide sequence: TGTGCCAGCAGCGGGCAGAGAAGTCCCACAGATACGCAGTATTTT.

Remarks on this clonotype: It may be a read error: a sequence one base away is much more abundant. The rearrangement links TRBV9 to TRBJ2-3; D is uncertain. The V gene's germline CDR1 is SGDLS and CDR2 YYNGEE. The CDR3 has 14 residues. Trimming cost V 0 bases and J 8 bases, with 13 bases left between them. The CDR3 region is CASSVEAGAGTQYF. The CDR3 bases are TGTGCCAGCAGCGTAGAAGCAGGAGCAGGTACGCAGTATTTT.

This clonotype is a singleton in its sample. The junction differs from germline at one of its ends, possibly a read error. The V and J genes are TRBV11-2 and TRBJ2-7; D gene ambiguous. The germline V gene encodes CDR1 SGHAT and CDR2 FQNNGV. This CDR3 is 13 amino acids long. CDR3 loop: CAGSESPGYEQYF. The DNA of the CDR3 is TGTGCCGGCAGCGAGAGCCCAGGCTACGAGCAGTACTTC. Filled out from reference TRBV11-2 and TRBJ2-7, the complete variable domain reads EAGVAQSPRYKIIEKRQSVAFWCNPISGHATLYWYQQILGQGPKLLIQFQNNGVVDDSQLPKDRFSAERLKGVDSTLKIQPAKLEDSAVYLCAGSESPGYEQYFGPGTRLTVT.

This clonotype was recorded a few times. CDR3 DNA: TGTGCCAGCACCTCGACAGGCCCCCAAGAGACCCAGTACTTC. Protein product: CASTSTGPQETQYF. This chain connects TRBV6-2 or TRBV6-3 to TRBJ2-5; TRBD1 might be the D (6 bases). Trimming stripped 7 bases from V and 1 base from J, with 13 bases between. CDR1 is MNHEY, CDR2 SVGEGT, per germline. This CDR3 is built from 14 residues.

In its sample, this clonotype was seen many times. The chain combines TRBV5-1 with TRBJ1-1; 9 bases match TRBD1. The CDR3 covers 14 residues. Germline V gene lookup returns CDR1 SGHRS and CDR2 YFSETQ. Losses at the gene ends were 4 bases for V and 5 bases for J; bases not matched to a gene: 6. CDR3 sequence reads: CASSVGQGGTEAFF. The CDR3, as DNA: TGCGCCAGCAGCGTGGGACAGGGTGGGACTGAAGCTTTCTTT.

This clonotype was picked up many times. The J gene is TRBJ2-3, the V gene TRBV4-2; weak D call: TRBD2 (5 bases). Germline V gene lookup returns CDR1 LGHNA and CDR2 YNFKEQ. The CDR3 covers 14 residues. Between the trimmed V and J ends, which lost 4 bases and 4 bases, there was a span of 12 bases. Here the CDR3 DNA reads TGTGCCAGCAGCCTTGAGGGCGGCCCAGATACGCAGTATTTT. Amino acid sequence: CASSLEGGPDTQYF.

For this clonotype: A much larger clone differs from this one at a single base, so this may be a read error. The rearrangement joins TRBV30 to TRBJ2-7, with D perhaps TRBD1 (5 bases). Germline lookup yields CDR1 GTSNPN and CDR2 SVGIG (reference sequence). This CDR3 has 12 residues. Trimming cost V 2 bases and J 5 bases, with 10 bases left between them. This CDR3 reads CAWSPAGNEQYF. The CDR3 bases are TGTGCCTGGAGTCCCGCAGGGAACGAGCAGTACTTC.

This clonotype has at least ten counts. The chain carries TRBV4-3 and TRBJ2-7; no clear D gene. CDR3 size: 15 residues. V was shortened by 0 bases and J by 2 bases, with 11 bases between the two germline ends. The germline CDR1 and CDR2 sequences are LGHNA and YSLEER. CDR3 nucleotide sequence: TGCGCCAGCAGCCAAGATTGGAACATTGCCTACGAGCAGTACTTC. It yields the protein CASSQDWNIAYEQYF.

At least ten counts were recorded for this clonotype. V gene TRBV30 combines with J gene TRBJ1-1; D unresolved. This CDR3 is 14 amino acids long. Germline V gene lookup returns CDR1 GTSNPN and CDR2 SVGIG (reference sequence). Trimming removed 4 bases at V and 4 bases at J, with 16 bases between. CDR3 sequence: CAWTTWVEGTEAFF. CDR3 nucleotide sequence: TGTGCCTGGACCACCTGGGTCGAAGGCACTGAAGCTTTCTTT.

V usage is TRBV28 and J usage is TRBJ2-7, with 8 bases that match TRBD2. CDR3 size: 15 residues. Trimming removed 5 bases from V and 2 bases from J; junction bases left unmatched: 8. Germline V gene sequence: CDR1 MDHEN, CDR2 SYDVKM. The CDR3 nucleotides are TGTGCCAGCAGTACCGAACTAGCGGATCCCTACGAGCAGTACTTC. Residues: CASSTELADPYEQYF.

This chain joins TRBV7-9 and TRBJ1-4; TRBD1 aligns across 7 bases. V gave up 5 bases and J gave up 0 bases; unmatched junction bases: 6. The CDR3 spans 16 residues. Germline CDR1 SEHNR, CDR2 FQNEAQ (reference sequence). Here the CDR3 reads CASSPPGTATNEKLFF. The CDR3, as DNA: TGTGCCAGCAGCCCCCCCGGGACAGCAACTAATGAAAAACTGTTTTTT.

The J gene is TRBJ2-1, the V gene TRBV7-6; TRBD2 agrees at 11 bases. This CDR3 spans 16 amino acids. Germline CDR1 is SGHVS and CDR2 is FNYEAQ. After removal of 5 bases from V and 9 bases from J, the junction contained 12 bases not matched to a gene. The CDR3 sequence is CASSPQTSGALFEQFF. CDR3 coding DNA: TGTGCCAGCAGCCCCCAGACTAGCGGGGCTCTTTTTGAGCAGTTCTTC.

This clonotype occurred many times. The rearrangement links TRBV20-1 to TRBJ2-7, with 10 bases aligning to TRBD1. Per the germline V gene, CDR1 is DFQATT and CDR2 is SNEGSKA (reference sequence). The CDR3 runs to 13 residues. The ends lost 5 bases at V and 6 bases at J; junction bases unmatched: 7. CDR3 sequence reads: CSALPGQGVEQYF. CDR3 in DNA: TGCAGTGCTCTACCCGGACAGGGGGTCGAGCAGTACTTC.

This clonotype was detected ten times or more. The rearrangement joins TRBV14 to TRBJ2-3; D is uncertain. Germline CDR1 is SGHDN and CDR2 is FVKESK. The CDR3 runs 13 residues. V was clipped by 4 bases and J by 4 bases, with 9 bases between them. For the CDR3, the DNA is TGTGCCAGCAGCCGGGTCAGTCCAGATACGCAGTATTTT. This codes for CASSRVSPDTQYF.

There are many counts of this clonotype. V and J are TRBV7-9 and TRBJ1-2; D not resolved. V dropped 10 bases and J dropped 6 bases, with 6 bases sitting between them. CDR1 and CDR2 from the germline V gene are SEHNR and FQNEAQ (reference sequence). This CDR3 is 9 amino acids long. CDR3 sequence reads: CATDNGYTF. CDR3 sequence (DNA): TGTGCCACCGATAATGGCTACACCTTC.

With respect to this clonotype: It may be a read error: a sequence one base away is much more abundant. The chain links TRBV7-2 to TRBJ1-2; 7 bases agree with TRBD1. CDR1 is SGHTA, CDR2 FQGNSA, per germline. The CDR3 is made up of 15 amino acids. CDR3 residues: CASGLSTGANYGYTF. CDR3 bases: TGTGCCAGCGGCTTATCCACAGGGGCTAACTATGGCTACACCTTC.

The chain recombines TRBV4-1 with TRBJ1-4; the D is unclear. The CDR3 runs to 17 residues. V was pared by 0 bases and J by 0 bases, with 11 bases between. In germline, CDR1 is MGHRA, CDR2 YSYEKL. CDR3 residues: CASSQEPPAATNEKLFF. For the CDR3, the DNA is TGCGCCAGCAGCCAAGAACCCCCCGCTGCAACTAATGAAAAACTGTTTTTT.

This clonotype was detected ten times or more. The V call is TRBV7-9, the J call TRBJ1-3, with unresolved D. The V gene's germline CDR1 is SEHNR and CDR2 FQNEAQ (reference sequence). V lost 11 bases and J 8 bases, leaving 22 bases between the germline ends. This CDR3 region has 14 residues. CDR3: CAVATDLSRYTIYF. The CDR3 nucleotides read TGTGCCGTCGCTACCGACCTTAGTCGATACACCATATATTTT.

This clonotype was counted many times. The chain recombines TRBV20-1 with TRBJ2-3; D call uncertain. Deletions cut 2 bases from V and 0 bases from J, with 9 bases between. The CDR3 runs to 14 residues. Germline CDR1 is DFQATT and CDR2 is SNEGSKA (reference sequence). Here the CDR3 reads CSARWDFSTDTQYF. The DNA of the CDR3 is TGCAGTGCTAGATGGGATTTTAGCACAGATACGCAGTATTTT.

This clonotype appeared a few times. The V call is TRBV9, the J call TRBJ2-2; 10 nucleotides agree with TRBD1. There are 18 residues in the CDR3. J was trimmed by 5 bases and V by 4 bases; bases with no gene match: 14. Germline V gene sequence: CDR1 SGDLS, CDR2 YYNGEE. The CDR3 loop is CASSPRPGDRGLTGELFF. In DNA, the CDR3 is TGTGCCAGCAGCCCACGCCCGGGTGACAGGGGGCTTACCGGGGAGCTGTTTTTT. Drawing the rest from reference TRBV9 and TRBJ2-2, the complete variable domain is DSGVTQTPKHLITATGQRVTLRCSPRSGDLSVYWYQQSLDQGLQFLIQYYNGEERAKGNILERFSAQQFPDLHSELNLSSLELGDSALYFCASSPRPGDRGLTGELFFGEGSRLTVL.